This passage covers 4 T cell receptor beta chains from one sample sequenced in a study of T cells expressing NK-cell markers. TCRdb reanalyzed the 5' RACE reads and collapses them to one entry per CDR3 protein, without DNA. Its table records about 390,000 distinct CDR3 sequences. Sequenced input: blood T cells: a sorted CD56 or NKG2C T cell subset, CD4+ or CD8+ T cells, or bulk PBMC T cells (not recorded which). The receptors here all came from a woman aged 45-65 years in good health.

The chain combines TRBV6-5 with TRBJ2-5; the D call of TRBD2 rests on TCRdb alone, since no DNA is present to check it. This CDR3 has 14 amino acids. Germline V gives CDR1 MNHEY, CDR2 SVGAGI. This CDR3 is CASSYGAGRETQYF.

The rearrangement uses TRBV10-2 and TRBJ2-2. This CDR3 region has 16 residues. Germline assignment: CDR1 WSHSY and CDR2 SAAADI. Here the CDR3 reads CASSVTGMVGSGELFF.

V usage is TRBV5-6 and J usage is TRBJ2-1; TCRdb selects TRBD2, and the lack of DNA leaves this call unchecked. CDR1 SGHDT and CDR2 YYEEEE come from the germline V gene. The CDR3 length is 18 residues. CDR3 loop: CASSPVVGLAAEHDEQFF.

This chain uses TRBV28 with TRBJ1-1. Germline V gives CDR1 MDHEN, CDR2 SYDVKM. The length of the CDR3 is 14 residues. CDR3 region: CASSWAGGGTEAFF. Complete variable domain (other parts from reference TRBV28 and TRBJ1-1): DVKVTQSSRYLVKRTGEKVFLECVQDMDHENMFWYRQDPGLGLRLIYFSYDVKMKEKGDIPEGYSVSREKKERFSLILESASTNQTSMYLCASSWAGGGTEAFFGQGTRLTVV.